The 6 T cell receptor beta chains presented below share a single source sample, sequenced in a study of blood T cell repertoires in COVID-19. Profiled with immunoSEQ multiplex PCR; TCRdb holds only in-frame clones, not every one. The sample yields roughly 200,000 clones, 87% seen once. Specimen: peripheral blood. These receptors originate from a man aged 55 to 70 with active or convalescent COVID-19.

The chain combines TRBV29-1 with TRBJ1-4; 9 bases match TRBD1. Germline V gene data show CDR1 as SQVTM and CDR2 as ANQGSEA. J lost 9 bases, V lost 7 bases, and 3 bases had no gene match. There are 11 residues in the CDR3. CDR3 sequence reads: CSAGTGQKLFF. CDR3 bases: TGCAGCGCCGGGACAGGGCAAAAACTGTTTTTT.

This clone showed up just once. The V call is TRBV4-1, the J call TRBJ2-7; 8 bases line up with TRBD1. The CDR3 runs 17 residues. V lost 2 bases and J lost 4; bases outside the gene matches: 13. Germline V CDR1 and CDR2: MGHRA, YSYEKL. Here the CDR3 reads CASSQFPEQGDQYEQYF. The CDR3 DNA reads TGCGCCAGCAGCCAATTTCCCGAACAGGGGGATCAGTACGAGCAGTACTTC.

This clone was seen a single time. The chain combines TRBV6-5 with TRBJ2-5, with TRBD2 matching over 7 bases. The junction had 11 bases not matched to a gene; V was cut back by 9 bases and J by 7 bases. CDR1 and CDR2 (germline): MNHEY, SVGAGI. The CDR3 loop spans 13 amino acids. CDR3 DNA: TGTGCCAGTTCCGGGACCCAGCGGGGGACCCAGTACTTC. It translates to CASSGTQRGTQYF.

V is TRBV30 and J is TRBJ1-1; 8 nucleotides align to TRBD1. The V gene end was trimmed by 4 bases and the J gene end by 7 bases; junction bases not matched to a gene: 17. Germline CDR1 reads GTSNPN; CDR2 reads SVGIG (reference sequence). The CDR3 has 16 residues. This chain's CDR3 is CAWIPTRGQVKFEAFF. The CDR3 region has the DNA TGTGCCTGGATTCCGACCAGGGGACAGGTGAAATTTGAAGCTTTCTTT.

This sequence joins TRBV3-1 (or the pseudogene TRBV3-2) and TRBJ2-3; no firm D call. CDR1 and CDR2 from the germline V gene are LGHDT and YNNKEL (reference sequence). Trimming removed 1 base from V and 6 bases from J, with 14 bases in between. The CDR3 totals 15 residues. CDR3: CASSQGEIVSDTQYF. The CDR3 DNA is TGTGCCAGCAGCCAAGGAGAAATAGTTTCGGATACGCAGTATTTT.

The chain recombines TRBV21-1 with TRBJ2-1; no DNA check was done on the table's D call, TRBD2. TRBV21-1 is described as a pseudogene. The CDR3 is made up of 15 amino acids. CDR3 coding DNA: TGTGCCAGCAGCACTCGTAGCGGGTACCACAATGAGCAGTTCTTC. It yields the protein CASSTRSGYHNEQFF.